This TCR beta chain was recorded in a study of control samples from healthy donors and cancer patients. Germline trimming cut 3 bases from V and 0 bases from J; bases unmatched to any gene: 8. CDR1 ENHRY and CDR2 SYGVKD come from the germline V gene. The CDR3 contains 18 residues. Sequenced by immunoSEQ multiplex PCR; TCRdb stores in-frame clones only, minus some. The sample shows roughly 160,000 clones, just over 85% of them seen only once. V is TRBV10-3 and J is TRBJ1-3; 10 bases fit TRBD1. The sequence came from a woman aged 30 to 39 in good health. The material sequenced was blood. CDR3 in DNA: TGTGCCATCAGTGACCCGGGACAGGGGATTGTCTCTGGAAACACCATATATTTT. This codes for CAISDPGQGIVSGNTIYF.